The 10 T cell receptor beta chains given below trace back to one sample, sequenced in a study of blood T cell repertoires in COVID-19. Using immunoSEQ multiplex PCR, the repertoire was profiled, and TCRdb retains in-frame clones only, with some absent. The profile shows about 280,000 clones, about 85% of them singletons. The sequenced sample was peripheral blood. Source of these receptors: a human donor in a cohort sampled during active COVID-19.

The rearrangement links TRBV4-2 to TRBJ2-2; the match to TRBD2 covers 8 bases. The CDR3 runs 17 residues. Germline V CDR1 and CDR2: LGHNA, YNFKEQ. With 6 bases clipped from V and 2 bases from J, the junction kept 11 bases outside the gene matches. CDR3 bases: TGTGCCAGCAGTCGGGTAGCGGGAACTTCTAACACCGGGGAGCTGTTTTTT. This translates into CASSRVAGTSNTGELFF.

V usage is TRBV10-2 and J usage is TRBJ2-2; TRBD2 matches at 9 bases. Germline values: CDR1 WSHSY, CDR2 SAAADI. This CDR3 has 16 residues. V gave up 6 bases and J gave up 6 bases; unmatched junction bases: 11. The CDR3 protein is CASRVSSGIGAGELFF. Written as DNA, the CDR3 is TGCGCCAGCAGAGTTTCTAGCGGGATTGGAGCCGGGGAGCTGTTTTTT.

The chain couples TRBV27 to TRBJ2-1; TRBD2 might be the D (7 bases). Trimming took 3 bases from V and 9 from J, leaving 18 bases between them. CDR3 length equals 15 residues. Germline CDR1 is MNHEY and CDR2 is SMNVEV (reference sequence). CDR3 sequence: CASSLTAGAPSEQFF. Here the CDR3 DNA reads TGTGCCAGCAGTTTGACCGCGGGGGCCCCGTCTGAGCAGTTCTTC.

The chain joins TRBV19 to TRBJ2-3; no reliable D call. The V gene lost 6 bases and the J gene lost 6 bases, with 7 bases spanning the gap. Germline CDR1 LNHDA, CDR2 SQIVND (reference sequence). This CDR3 is 11 amino acids long. CDR3 in DNA: TGTGCCAGTAGAGAAGCGGATACGCAGTATTTT. Translating it yields CASREADTQYF.

V is TRBV28 and J is TRBJ2-6; D is perhaps TRBD1 (6 bases). The CDR3 runs to 15 residues. Germline V CDR1 and CDR2: MDHEN, SYDVKM. Trimming stripped 1 base from V and 2 bases from J, with 6 bases between. DNA of the CDR3: TGTGCCAGCAGTTTATACAGGGCTGGGGCCAACGTCCTGACTTTC. Translating it yields CASSLYRAGANVLTF.

The genes are TRBV18 and TRBJ1-3; 7 bases align to TRBD1. Germline V lookup: CDR1 KGHSH, CDR2 LQKENI. This CDR3 is 14 amino acids long. Trimming took 3 bases from V and 4 from J; bases not matched to a gene: 3. CDR3 amino acids: CASSPDRAGNTIYF. CDR3 nucleotides: TGTGCCAGCTCACCCGACAGGGCCGGAAACACCATATATTTT.

V usage is TRBV19 and J usage is TRBJ2-1; 8 bases are a match to TRBD2. The CDR3 has 13 residues. V was pared by 6 bases and J by 8 bases, with 6 bases of the junction left unmatched. Germline CDR1 LNHDA, CDR2 SQIVND (reference sequence). CDR3 protein: CASRSGSSHEQFF. The DNA for the CDR3 is TGTGCCAGTAGAAGCGGGAGTTCTCATGAGCAGTTCTTC.

This clone is a singleton in its sample. This chain joins TRBV6-1 and TRBJ2-1; 11 nucleotides line up with TRBD2. The V and J ends lost 4 bases and 7 bases, in that order; junction bases with no gene match: 9. Germline V CDR1 and CDR2: MNHNS, SASEGT. The CDR3 covers 16 residues. In DNA, the CDR3 is TGTGCCAGCAGTGCCCTACTAGCGGGAGCCGGTAATGAGCAGTTCTTC. Residues: CASSALLAGAGNEQFF.

The chain employs TRBV29-1 and TRBJ2-7, with a tentative D call TRBD1 (5 bases). The CDR3 spans 12 residues. V lost 5 bases, J lost 2 bases, and 10 bases lay in between. Germline CDR1 is SQVTM and CDR2 is ANQGSEA. CDR3 sequence reads: CSVRQKAYEQYF. For the CDR3, the DNA is TGCAGCGTTCGACAGAAAGCCTACGAGCAGTACTTC.

The chain carries TRBV6-2 or TRBV6-3 and TRBJ2-7; 7 bases align to TRBD1. The CDR3 runs to 15 residues. Germline V gene lookup returns CDR1 MNHEY and CDR2 SVGEGT. The V and J ends lost 5 bases and 3 bases, in that order; junction bases with no gene match: 10. This chain's CDR3 is CASSTKGQASYEQYF. CDR3 in DNA: TGTGCCAGCAGTACGAAAGGACAGGCCAGCTACGAGCAGTACTTC.